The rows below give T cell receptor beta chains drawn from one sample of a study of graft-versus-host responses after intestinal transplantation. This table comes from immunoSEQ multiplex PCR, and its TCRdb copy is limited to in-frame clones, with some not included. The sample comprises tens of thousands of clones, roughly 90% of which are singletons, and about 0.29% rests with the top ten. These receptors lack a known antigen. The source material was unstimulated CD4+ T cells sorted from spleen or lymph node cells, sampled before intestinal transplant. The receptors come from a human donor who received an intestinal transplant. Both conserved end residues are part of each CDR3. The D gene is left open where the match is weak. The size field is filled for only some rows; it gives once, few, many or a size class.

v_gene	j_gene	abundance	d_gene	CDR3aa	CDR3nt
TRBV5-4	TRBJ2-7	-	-	CASSQEGVLSTSYEQYF	TGTGCCAGCAGCCAAGAAGGGGTACTTTCCACTTCCTACGAGCAGTACTTC
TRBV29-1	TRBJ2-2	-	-	CSVRGSTGELFF	TGCAGCGTTCGGGGGTCCACCGGGGAGCTGTTTTTT
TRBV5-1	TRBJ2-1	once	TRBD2	CASSLGPAGGDNEQFF	TGCGCCAGCAGCTTGGGTCCAGCGGGAGGGGACAATGAGCAGTTCTTC
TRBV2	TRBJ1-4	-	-	CASSGRHPATNEKLFF	TGTGCCAGCAGTGGTAGGCACCCTGCAACTAATGAAAAACTGTTTTTT
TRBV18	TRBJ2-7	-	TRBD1	CASSSGTGTYEQYF	TGTGCCAGCTCATCCGGGACAGGGACCTACGAGCAGTACTTC
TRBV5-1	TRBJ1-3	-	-	CASKEGVDGNTIYF	TGCGCCAGCAAAGAAGGGGTGGACGGAAACACCATATATTTT
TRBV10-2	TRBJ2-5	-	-	CASNQGGAIQETQYF	TGCGCCAGCAATCAAGGGGGAGCTATACAAGAGACCCAGTACTTC
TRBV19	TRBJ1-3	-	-	CASSISAASGNTIYF	TGTGCCAGTAGTATTTCGGCAGCCTCTGGAAACACCATATATTTT
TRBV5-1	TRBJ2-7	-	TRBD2	CASSHLSGADTYEQYF	TGCGCCAGCAGCCACCTTAGCGGGGCTGATACCTACGAGCAGTACTTC
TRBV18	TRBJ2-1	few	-	CASSPPRGEGRYNEQFF	TGTGCCAGCTCACCACCCCGCGGAGAGGGCCGTTACAATGAGCAGTTCTTC
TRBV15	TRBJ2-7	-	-	CATSLTGVRSYEQYF	TGTGCCACCAGCCTCACGGGGGTTAGATCCTACGAGCAGTACTTC
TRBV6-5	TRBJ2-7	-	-	CASSYSGEQYF	TGTGCCAGCAGTTACTCGGGCGAGCAGTACTTC
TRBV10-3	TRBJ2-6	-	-	CAISESSGSGANVLTF	TGTGCCATCAGTGAGTCTAGCGGCTCTGGGGCCAACGTCCTGACTTTC
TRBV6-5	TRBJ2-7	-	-	CASKAGTQQAGQYF	TGTGCCAGCAAAGCCGGGACTCAGCAGGCGGGGCAGTACTTC
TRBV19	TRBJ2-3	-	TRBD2	CASSPGTSLTDTQYF	TGTGCCAGTAGTCCCGGGACTAGCTTAACAGATACGCAGTATTTT
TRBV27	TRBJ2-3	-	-	CASSLSVVADTQYF	TGTGCCAGCAGTTTATCGGTGGTGGCAGATACGCAGTATTTT
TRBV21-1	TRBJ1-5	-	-	CASSKKCTGTASQPQHF	TGTGCCAGCAGCAAAAAATGTACCGGGACGGCATCTCAGCCCCAGCATTTT
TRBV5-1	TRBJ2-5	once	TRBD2	CASSSGTSGSSGETQYF	TGCGCCAGCAGTTCCGGGACTAGCGGGAGTAGTGGAGAGACCCAGTACTTC
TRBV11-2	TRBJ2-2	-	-	CASTNTGELFF	TGTGCCAGCACCAACACCGGGGAGCTGTTTTTT
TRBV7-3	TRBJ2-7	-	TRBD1	CASSLGQGAYEQYF	TGTGCCAGCAGCCTCGGACAGGGGGCGTACGAGCAGTACTTC
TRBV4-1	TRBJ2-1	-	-	CASSPPGTSTFF	TGCGCCAGCAGCCCCCCCGGGACAAGCACGTTCTTC
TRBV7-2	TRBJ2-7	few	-	CASSFAYTTSYEQYF	TGTGCCAGCAGCTTTGCATACACCACCTCCTACGAGCAGTACTTC
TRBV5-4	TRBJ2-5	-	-	CASSPQGIQETQYF	TGTGCCAGCAGCCCTCAGGGTATCCAAGAGACCCAGTACTTC
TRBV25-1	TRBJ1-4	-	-	CASSGPLDGEKLFF	TGTGCCAGCAGTGGACCCCTTGACGGTGAAAAACTGTTTTTT
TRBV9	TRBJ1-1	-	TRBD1	CASSADRGPGTEAFF	TGTGCCAGCAGCGCTGACAGGGGGCCTGGCACTGAAGCTTTCTTT
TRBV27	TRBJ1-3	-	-	CASSPTWGAGNTIYF	TGTGCCAGCAGTCCGACCTGGGGGGCTGGAAACACCATATATTTT
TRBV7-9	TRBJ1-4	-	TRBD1	CASSSGNRGGEKLFF	TGTGCCAGCAGCTCAGGGAACAGGGGAGGTGAAAAACTGTTTTTT
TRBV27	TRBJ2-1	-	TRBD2	CASSLSWTSGASSYNEQFF	TGTGCCAGCAGTTTATCGTGGACTAGCGGGGCAAGCTCCTACAATGAGCAGTTCTTC
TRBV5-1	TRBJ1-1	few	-	CASSLKGGNTEAFF	TGCGCCAGCAGCTTGAAGGGGGGGAACACTGAAGCTTTCTTT
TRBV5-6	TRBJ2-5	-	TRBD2	CASSFGGLAGQETQYF	TGTGCCAGCAGCTTTGGGGGACTAGCGGGGCAAGAGACCCAGTACTTC
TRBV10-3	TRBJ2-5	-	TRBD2	CAIRRGEGETQYF	TGTGCCATCAGACGCGGGGAGGGAGAGACCCAGTACTTC
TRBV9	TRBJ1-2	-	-	CASSPGEAYGYTF	TGTGCCAGCAGCCCAGGGGAGGCCTATGGCTACACCTTC
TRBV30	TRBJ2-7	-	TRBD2	CAWKWGGNGEQYF	TGTGCCTGGAAGTGGGGGGGAAACGGCGAGCAGTACTTC
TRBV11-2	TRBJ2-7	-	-	CASSLRGPPSSYEQYF	TGTGCCAGCAGCTTAAGGGGCCCCCCGAGCTCCTACGAGCAGTACTTC
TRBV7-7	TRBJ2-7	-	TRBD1	CASSDLDRGYEQYF	TGTGCCAGCAGCGATCTGGACAGGGGCTACGAGCAGTACTTC
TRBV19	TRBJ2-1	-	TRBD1	CASSTKTGASYNEQFF	TGTGCCAGTAGTACGAAGACAGGGGCCTCCTACAATGAGCAGTTCTTC
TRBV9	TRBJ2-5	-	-	CASSVVGLGGTQYF	TGTGCCAGCAGCGTAGTTGGACTGGGGGGGACCCAGTACTTC
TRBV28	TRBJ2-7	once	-	CASSLEGPTYEQYF	TGTGCCAGCAGTTTGGAGGGACCTACCTACGAGCAGTACTTC
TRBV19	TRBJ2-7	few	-	CASSTAQAVSYEQYF	TGTGCCAGTAGCACCGCCCAGGCGGTCTCCTACGAGCAGTACTTC
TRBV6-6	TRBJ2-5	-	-	CASSSAGSQETQYF	TGTGCCAGCAGTTCGGCGGGATCCCAAGAGACCCAGTACTTC
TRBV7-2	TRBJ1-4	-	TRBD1	CASSLVGDRTATNEKLFF	TGTGCCAGCAGCTTAGTAGGGGACAGGACAGCAACTAATGAAAAACTGTTTTTT
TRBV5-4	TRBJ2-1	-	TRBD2	CASSRGTSGYNEQFF	TGTGCCAGCAGCCGGGGGACTAGCGGGTACAATGAGCAGTTCTTC
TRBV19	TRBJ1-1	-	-	CASSGVRGNTEAFF	TGTGCCAGTAGTGGGGTCAGGGGGAACACTGAAGCTTTCTTT
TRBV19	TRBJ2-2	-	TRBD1	CASSITGTGITGELFF	TGTGCCAGTAGTATTACCGGGACAGGGATCACCGGGGAGCTGTTTTTT
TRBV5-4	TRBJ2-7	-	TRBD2	CASSPTSGSYEQYF	TGTGCCAGCAGCCCCACTAGCGGGTCCTACGAGCAGTACTTC
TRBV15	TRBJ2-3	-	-	CATSRDRGDGPHTDTQYF	TGTGCCACCAGCAGAGATCGTGGGGACGGGCCACACACAGATACGCAGTATTTT
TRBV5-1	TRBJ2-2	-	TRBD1	CASSSSRGPPGELFF	TGCGCCAGCAGCTCCTCCAGGGGGCCCCCCGGGGAGCTGTTTTTT
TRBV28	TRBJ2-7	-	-	CASRRGGFSYEQYF	TGTGCCAGCAGAAGGGGGGGCTTCTCCTACGAGCAGTACTTC
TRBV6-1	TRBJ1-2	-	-	CASSESRGINYGYTF	TGTGCCAGCAGTGAATCCCGGGGGATTAACTATGGCTACACCTTC
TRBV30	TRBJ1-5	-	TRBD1	CAWSTGQGPNQPQHF	TGTGCCTGGAGCACTGGACAGGGACCCAATCAGCCCCAGCATTTT
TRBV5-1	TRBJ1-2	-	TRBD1	CASSSTWDRVGGYTF	TGCGCCAGCAGCTCTACCTGGGACAGGGTCGGTGGCTACACCTTC
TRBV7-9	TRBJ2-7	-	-	CASSPQGGGSPYF	TGTGCCAGCAGCCCCCAAGGGGGGGGGTCTCCATACTTC
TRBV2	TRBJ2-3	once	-	CASRGRIQDTQYF	TGTGCCAGCAGGGGACGAATCCAAGATACGCAGTATTTT
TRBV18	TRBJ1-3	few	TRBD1	CASTGQVSGNTIYF	TGTGCCAGCACGGGACAGGTTTCTGGAAACACCATATATTTT
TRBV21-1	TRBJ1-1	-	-	CASSKVLGPLDTEAFF	TGTGCCAGCAGCAAAGTATTGGGACCCTTGGACACTGAAGCTTTCTTT
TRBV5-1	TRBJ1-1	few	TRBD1	CASSSGRGPSNTEAFF	TGCGCCAGCAGCTCCGGAAGGGGGCCTTCGAACACTGAAGCTTTCTTT
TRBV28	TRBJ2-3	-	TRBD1	CASSFRDRGAQYF	TGTGCCAGCAGTTTTCGGGACAGGGGTGCGCAGTATTTT
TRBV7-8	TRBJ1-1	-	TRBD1	CASSATGGPNTEAFF	TGTGCCAGCAGCGCTACAGGGGGCCCGAACACTGAAGCTTTCTTT
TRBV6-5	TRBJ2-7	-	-	CASSPRGSVYEQYF	TGTGCCAGCAGTCCCCGGGGGTCGGTCTACGAGCAGTACTTC